One sample yielded the 7 T cell receptor beta chains listed below, sequenced in a study of T cell responses to AZD1222 COVID-19 vaccine. TCRdb's copy holds only in-frame clones and misses some; the assay was immunoSEQ multiplex PCR. The sample consists of roughly 130,000 clones, roughly nine tenths of them appearing once. The material sequenced was peripheral blood, taken on day 0 of AZD1222 vaccination. The receptors here all came from an adult in good health.

This chain uses TRBV3-1 (or the pseudogene TRBV3-2) with TRBJ1-1, with unresolved D. The CDR3 runs to 14 residues. V was cut by 4 bases and J by 0 bases, with 9 bases left in between. Germline-derived CDR1 and CDR2 are LGHDT and YNNKEL (reference sequence). The CDR3 spells CASSLRTVNTEAFF. CDR3 nucleotide sequence: TGTGCCAGCAGCCTGAGGACGGTGAACACTGAAGCTTTCTTT.

The CDR3, as DNA: TGTGCCAGCAGCGTAGGAGGGACAGGGGGCTACGAGCAGTACTTC. Translating gives CASSVGGTGGYEQYF. The rearrangement uses TRBV9 and TRBJ2-7; 11 bases are a match to TRBD1. The V segment lost 0 bases and the J segment 3 bases; nucleotides outside the gene matches: 2. Germline lookup yields CDR1 SGDLS and CDR2 YYNGEE. The CDR3 runs to 15 residues.

V usage is TRBV11-1 and J usage is TRBJ2-3, with D tentatively TRBD2 (6 bases). The CDR3 has 15 residues. V lost 1 base and J 0 bases, leaving 8 bases between the germline ends. CDR1 is SGHAT and CDR2 is FQDESV in the germline V gene (reference sequence). CDR3 amino acids: CASSLDGGSTDTQYF. The CDR3 DNA sequence: TGTGCCAGCAGCTTAGACGGGGGTAGCACAGATACGCAGTATTTT.

DNA for the CDR3: TGCGCCAGCAGCTTGGTTCAGGGGGAATCAGTCTATGGCTACACCTTC. Residues: CASSLVQGESVYGYTF. V gene TRBV5-1 combines with J gene TRBJ1-2, with 7 bases fitting TRBD1. The V gene end was trimmed by 0 bases and the J gene end by 4 bases; junction bases not matched to a gene: 9. This CDR3 is 16 amino acids long. The germline CDR1 and CDR2 sequences are SGHRS and YFSETQ.

The rearrangement links TRBV10-1 to TRBJ2-1; tentatively, D is TRBD1 or TRBD2 (5 bases each). The CDR3 runs 12 residues. Germline V CDR1 and CDR2: WNHNN, SYGVQD (reference sequence). Trimming took off 8 bases at V and 10 bases at J, with 15 bases between the two ends. The CDR3 loop is CASGRELTEQFF. In DNA, the CDR3 is TGCGCCAGCGGCAGGGAGTTGACGGAGCAGTTCTTC.

The chain couples TRBV27 to TRBJ1-2, with 9 bases lining up with TRBD1. The germline V gene has CDR1 MNHEY and CDR2 SMNVEV (reference sequence). This CDR3 region has 14 residues. J gave up 6 bases and V 5 bases, and 7 bases lay outside the gene matches. In DNA, the CDR3 is TGTGCCAGCAGTCCCGGACAGGGGAGGGATGGCTACACCTTC. This encodes CASSPGQGRDGYTF.

The chain uses TRBV7-9 and TRBJ1-2; 8 positions agree with TRBD1. Germline-derived CDR1 and CDR2 are SEHNR and FQNEAQ (reference sequence). Germline trimming cut 5 bases from V and 1 base from J; bases unmatched to any gene: 3. This CDR3 spans 14 amino acids. CDR3 DNA: TGTGCCAGCAGCCCGGACAGGGTTAACTATGGCTACACCTTC. Its protein product is CASSPDRVNYGYTF.